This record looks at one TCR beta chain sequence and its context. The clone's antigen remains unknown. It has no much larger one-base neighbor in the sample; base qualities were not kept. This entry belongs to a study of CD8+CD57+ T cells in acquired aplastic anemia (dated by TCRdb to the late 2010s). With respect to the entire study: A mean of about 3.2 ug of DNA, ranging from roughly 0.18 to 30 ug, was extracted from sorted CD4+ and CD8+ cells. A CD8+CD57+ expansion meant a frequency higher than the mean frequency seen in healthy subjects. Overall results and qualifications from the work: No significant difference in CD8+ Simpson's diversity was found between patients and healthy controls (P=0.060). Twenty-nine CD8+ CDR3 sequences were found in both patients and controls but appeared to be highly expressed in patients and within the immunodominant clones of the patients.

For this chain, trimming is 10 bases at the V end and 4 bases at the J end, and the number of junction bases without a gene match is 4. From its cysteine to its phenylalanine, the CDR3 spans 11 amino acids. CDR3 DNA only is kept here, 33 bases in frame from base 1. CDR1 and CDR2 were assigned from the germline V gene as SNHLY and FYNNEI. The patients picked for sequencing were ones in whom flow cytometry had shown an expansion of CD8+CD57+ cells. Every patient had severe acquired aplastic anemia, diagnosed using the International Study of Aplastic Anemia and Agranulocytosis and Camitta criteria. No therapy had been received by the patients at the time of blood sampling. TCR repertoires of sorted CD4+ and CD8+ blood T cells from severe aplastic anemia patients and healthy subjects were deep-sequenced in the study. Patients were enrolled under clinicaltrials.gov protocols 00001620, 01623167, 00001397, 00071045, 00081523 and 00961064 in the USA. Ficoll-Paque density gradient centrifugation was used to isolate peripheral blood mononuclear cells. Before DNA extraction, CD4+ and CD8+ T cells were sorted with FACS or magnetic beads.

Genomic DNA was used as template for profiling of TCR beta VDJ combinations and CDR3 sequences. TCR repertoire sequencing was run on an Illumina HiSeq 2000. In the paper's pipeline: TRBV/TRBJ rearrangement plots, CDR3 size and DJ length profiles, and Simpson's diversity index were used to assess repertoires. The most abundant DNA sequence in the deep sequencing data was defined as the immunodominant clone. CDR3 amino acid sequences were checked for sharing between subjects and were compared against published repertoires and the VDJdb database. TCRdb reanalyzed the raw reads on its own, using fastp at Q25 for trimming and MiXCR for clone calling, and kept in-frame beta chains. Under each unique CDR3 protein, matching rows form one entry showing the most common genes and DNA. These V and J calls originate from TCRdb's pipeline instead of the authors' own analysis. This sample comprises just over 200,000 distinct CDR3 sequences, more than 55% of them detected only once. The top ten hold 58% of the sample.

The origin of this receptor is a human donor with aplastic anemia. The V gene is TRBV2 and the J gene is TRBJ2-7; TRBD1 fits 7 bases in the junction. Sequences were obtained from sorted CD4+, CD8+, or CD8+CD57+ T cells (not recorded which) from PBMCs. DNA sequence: TGTGCCACGCACAGGGGATACGAGCAGTACTTC. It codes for CATHRGYEQYF.